Listed here are 17 T cell receptor beta chains from one sample, sequenced in a study of T cells in Graves' hyperthyroidism and ophthalmopathy. It was RNA transcripts that yielded the amplified TCR beta CDR3 regions. HTBI primers were used for first-round RT-PCR of the TCR CDR3. TCRdb re-derived calls from the multiplex PCR reads in MiXCR, one entry per CDR3 protein. The table includes around 520,000 distinct CDR3 sequences, approximately 14% detected once. Sequenced: blood. The receptors shown here come from a middle-aged woman with Graves' hyperthyroidism.

This clonotype was recorded many times. This chain links TRBV7-9 with TRBJ2-7, with 8 bases identical to TRBD1. The germline V gene has CDR1 SEHNR and CDR2 FQNEAQ (reference sequence). The V and J ends lost 4 bases and 2 bases, in that order; junction bases with no gene match: 4. This CDR3 is 14 amino acids long. The CDR3 sequence is CASSSAGGPYEQYF. The CDR3 DNA sequence: TGTGCCAGCAGCTCTGCAGGGGGCCCCTACGAGCAGTACTTC.

This clonotype showed up many times. V usage is TRBV7-9 and J usage is TRBJ2-1; possibly TRBD1 for D (6 bases). This CDR3 comprises 13 residues. V lost 5 bases, J lost 10 bases, and 15 bases lay in between. CDR1 SEHNR and CDR2 FQNEAQ come from the germline V gene (reference sequence). The CDR3 is CASSHPDRLEQFF. DNA for the CDR3: TGTGCCAGCAGCCACCCTGACAGGCTCGAGCAGTTCTTC.

This clonotype has a count of ten or more. The V gene is TRBV3-1, the J gene TRBJ2-7, with D perhaps matching TRBD2 (5 bases). Trimming left V 1 base short and J 0 bases short, with 16 bases between. This CDR3 comprises 17 residues. From germline, CDR1 is LGHDT and CDR2 YNNKEL (reference sequence). The CDR3 DNA reads TGTGCCAGCAGCCAAGCAAAGGGAGTCCTGAGCTCCTACGAGCAGTACTTC. It specifies CASSQAKGVLSSYEQYF.

Ten or more counts support this clonotype. The chain couples TRBV18 to TRBJ2-1; 9 nucleotides line up with TRBD2. CDR3 length: 15 amino acids. Germline assignment: CDR1 KGHSH and CDR2 LQKENI. Losses at the gene ends were 1 base for V and 10 bases for J; bases not matched to a gene: 8. The CDR3: CASSPRREGLREQFF. The CDR3 nucleotides read TGTGCCAGCTCACCACGGCGGGAGGGCCTACGAGAGCAGTTCTTC. The whole variable domain, remainder taken from reference TRBV18 and TRBJ2-1, is NAGVMQNPRHLVRRRGQEARLRCSPMKGHSHVYWYRQLPEEGLKFMVYLQKENIIDESGMPKERFSAEFPKEGPSILRIQQVVRGDSAAYFCASSPRREGLREQFFGPGTRLTVL.

In this sample, this clonotype turned up many times. Written as DNA, the CDR3 is TGTGCCAGCCAACAGGGCCAAGAGACCCAGTACTTC. Translation gives CASQQGQETQYF. The V call is TRBV28, the J call TRBJ2-5, with D maybe TRBD1 (6 bases). V shed 8 bases and J shed 1 base, with 8 bases lying between them. The CDR3 loop spans 12 amino acids. Germline V gives CDR1 MDHEN, CDR2 SYDVKM.

This clonotype showed up just once. The chain carries TRBV20-1 and TRBJ2-7, with D possibly TRBD2 on 6 matching bases. V lost 5 bases and J 2 bases, leaving 13 bases between the germline ends. Germline CDR1 and CDR2: DFQATT and SNEGSKA (reference sequence). CDR3 length equals 13 residues. The CDR3 region is CSALGTQAYEQYF. The CDR3 DNA reads TGCAGTGCTTTAGGGACTCAAGCCTACGAGCAGTACTTC.

This clonotype was seen many times. CDR3 in amino acids: CASSAAGTGNGETQYF. As DNA, the CDR3 is TGTGCCAGCAGCGCCGCCGGGACAGGGAATGGCGAGACCCAGTACTTC. V usage is TRBV11-2 and J usage is TRBJ2-5; TRBD1 matches 9 bases. V dropped 5 bases and J dropped 5; count of bases not matched to a gene: 12. This CDR3 comprises 16 residues. Germline V gives CDR1 SGHAT, CDR2 FQNNGV.

This clonotype was found many times. The genes are TRBV28 and TRBJ1-1; possible D gene TRBD1, 6 bases. CDR3 size: 13 residues. V was trimmed by 6 bases and J by 2 bases, leaving 10 bases between them. Germline-derived CDR1 and CDR2 are MDHEN and SYDVKM. In nucleotides, the CDR3 is TGTGCCAGCAGCCAGGGGACTAACACTGAAGCTTTCTTT. Translated, it gives CASSQGTNTEAFF.

This clonotype was found a few times. This chain joins TRBV9 and TRBJ2-3; TRBD1 is a possible D gene (7 bases). The CDR3 contains 16 residues. Trimming left V 0 bases short and J 6 bases short, with 17 bases between. Germline V gives CDR1 SGDLS, CDR2 YYNGEE. CDR3 region: CASSVASGGIADTQYF. DNA of the CDR3: TGTGCCAGCAGCGTAGCTTCAGGGGGGATAGCGGATACGCAGTATTTT.

J is TRBJ1-1 and V is TRBV19, with D unresolved. The V end was cut by 8 bases, the J end by 1 base, with 14 bases between. CDR3 length: 14 amino acids. CDR1 is LNHDA and CDR2 is SQIVND in the germline V gene (reference sequence). The DNA of the CDR3 is TGTGCCAGTGGGGATAGAGCTGGGAACACTGAAGCTTTCTTT. It specifies CASGDRAGNTEAFF. Variable domain in full (rest from reference TRBV19 and TRBJ1-1): DGGITQSPKYLFRKEGQNVTLSCEQNLNHDAMYWYRQDPGQGLRLIYYSQIVNDFQKGDIAEGYSVSREKKESFPLTVTSAQKNPTAFYLCASGDRAGNTEAFFGQGTRLTVV.

The sample holds a few counts of this clonotype. CDR3 nucleotide sequence: TGTGCCAGCAGCTTAGTAGCGGGAGTAGGATCCTACAATGAGCAGTTCTTC. It specifies CASSLVAGVGSYNEQFF. V gene TRBV13 combines with J gene TRBJ2-1; 9 positions agree with TRBD2. Germline assignment: CDR1 PRHDT and CDR2 FYEKMQ (reference sequence). The V gene end was trimmed by 1 base and the J gene end by 1 base; junction bases not matched to a gene: 5. The CDR3 consists of 17 residues.

This clonotype was picked up many times. V usage is TRBV27 and J usage is TRBJ2-7, with 12 positions matching TRBD2. This CDR3 region has 15 residues. In germline, CDR1 is MNHEY, CDR2 SMNVEV (reference sequence). V dropped 6 bases and J dropped 4; count of bases not matched to a gene: 7. In DNA form, the CDR3 reads TGTGCCAGCAGGCGACTAGCGGGAGCAGAATACGAGCAGTACTTC. It encodes CASRRLAGAEYEQYF.

The CDR3 is CASSQDRAVKGYEQYF. CDR3 nucleotides: TGCGCCAGCAGCCAAGATAGGGCGGTAAAGGGCTACGAGCAGTACTTC. The chain is built from TRBV4-1 and TRBJ2-7; D gene uncertain. Trimming stripped 0 bases from V and 3 bases from J, with 15 bases between. The CDR3 has 16 amino acids. Germline-derived CDR1 and CDR2 are MGHRA and YSYEKL.

The rearrangement links TRBV4-1 to TRBJ1-4; D ambiguous. Trimming took off 4 bases at V and 7 bases at J, with 19 bases between the two ends. The CDR3 has 16 residues. Germline CDR1 MGHRA, CDR2 YSYEKL. This CDR3 is CASSPGAVAAFEKLFF. The CDR3 DNA sequence: TGCGCCAGCAGCCCTGGAGCTGTTGCGGCTTTTGAAAAACTGTTTTTT.

This clonotype was recorded at least ten times. This CDR3 is CAWSSLRTSGKWETQYF. DNA for the CDR3: TGTGCCTGGAGTTCTCTTCGGACTAGCGGGAAGTGGGAGACCCAGTACTTC. This rearrangement joins TRBV30 to TRBJ2-5, with 12 bases aligning to TRBD2. CDR3 length equals 17 residues. The junction had 12 bases not matched to a gene; V was cut back by 2 bases and J by 5 bases. Per germline, CDR1 GTSNPN and CDR2 SVGIG (reference sequence).

This clonotype was counted between two and nine times. Compared with germline, one end of the junction differs, possibly owing to a read error. This CDR3 is CASKRGLAGGGEAQYF. For the CDR3, the DNA is TGTGCCAGCAAGCGGGGACTAGCGGGAGGAGGAGAGGCCCAGTACTTC. The chain links TRBV6-1 to TRBJ2-5; 15 bases line up with TRBD2. In germline, CDR1 is MNHNS, CDR2 SASEGT. This CDR3 spans 16 amino acids.

The chain joins TRBV6-2 or TRBV6-3 to TRBJ1-1; D perhaps matches TRBD1 (6 bases). The CDR3 loop spans 17 amino acids. Per the germline V gene, CDR1 is MNHEY and CDR2 is SVGEGT. Between the trimmed V and J ends, which lost 0 bases and 1 base, there was a span of 15 bases. CDR3 sequence (DNA): TGTGCCAGCAGTTACTCGATTTTCCGGACAGAGAACACTGAAGCTTTCTTT. This codes for CASSYSIFRTENTEAFF.